Listed here are 21 T cell receptor beta chains from one sample, sequenced in a study of T cells in Graves' hyperthyroidism and ophthalmopathy. RNA transcripts served as the template for amplifying TCR beta CDR3 regions. HTBI primers were used for first-round RT-PCR of the TCR CDR3. TCRdb re-derived calls from the multiplex PCR reads in MiXCR, one entry per CDR3 protein. The sample lists 80,000 to 100,000 distinct CDR3 sequences, 35% to 50% seen once, with about 9.4% in the top ten. Sample: peripheral blood or thyroid tissue (not recorded which). The receptors were sampled from a woman in her twenties or thirties with Graves' hyperthyroidism.

As for this clonotype: One junction end does not reproduce the germline sequence, and a read error may be involved. The chain recombines TRBV4-1 with TRBJ1-2; D possibly corresponds to TRBD1 (6 bases). The CDR3 is 15 amino acids. The germline V gene encodes CDR1 MGHRA and CDR2 YSYEKL. CDR3 DNA sequence: TGTGCCAGCAGCCTCCCTGGGGGGGCAAGGTATGGCTACACCTTC. It translates to CASSLPGGARYGYTF.

The rearrangement joins TRBV7-3 to TRBJ2-5, with TRBD1 matching 9 bases. The CDR3 runs to 15 residues. CDR1 is SGHTA and CDR2 is FQGTGA in the germline V gene. V gave up 5 bases and J gave up 3 bases; unmatched junction bases: 7. CDR3 sequence reads: CASSRRGQGKETQYF. CDR3 coding DNA: TGTGCCAGCAGCCGCCGGGGACAGGGAAAAGAGACCCAGTACTTC.

The J gene is TRBJ1-6, the V gene TRBV11-2; a weak D match, TRBD1 (5 bases). CDR1 and CDR2 (germline): SGHAT, FQNNGV. V was cut by 5 bases and J by 6 bases, with 14 bases left in between. The length of the CDR3 is 15 residues. The CDR3 region has the DNA TGTGCCAGCAGCGTCCATCCAGGGTCTAATTCACCCCTCCACTTT. Protein sequence: CASSVHPGSNSPLHF.

This sequence joins TRBV11-2 and TRBJ2-5; D is tentatively TRBD1 or TRBD2 (5 bases each). The CDR3 covers 18 residues. Germline CDR1 reads SGHAT; CDR2 reads FQNNGV. V gave up 5 bases and J gave up 3 bases, with 25 bases separating them. The DNA of the CDR3 is TGTGCCAGCAGCCAAGGGGAACTCAGACTACCCGGAGAAGAGACCCAGTACTTC. It is translated as CASSQGELRLPGEETQYF.

This clonotype appeared many times. J is TRBJ1-2 and V is TRBV6-1, with a possible D match to TRBD1 (6 bases). CDR3 size: 13 residues. The V gene's germline CDR1 is MNHNS and CDR2 SASEGT. Trimming shortened V by 1 base and J by 4 bases, and 7 bases separated the two germline ends. CDR3 sequence reads: CASSEGQVYGYTF. The DNA for the CDR3 is TGTGCCAGCAGTGAAGGACAGGTCTATGGCTACACCTTC.

This clonotype was observed at least ten times. The rearrangement uses TRBV5-1 and TRBJ2-5; D is unclear. Germline CDR1 and CDR2: SGHRS and YFSETQ. This CDR3 has 16 amino acids. Between the trimmed V and J ends, which lost 3 bases and 5 bases, there was a span of 20 bases. The chain's CDR3 is CASSSQTLILGETQYF. The CDR3 DNA sequence: TGCGCCAGCAGCTCCCAGACCCTTATACTGGGTGAGACCCAGTACTTC.

This clonotype was picked up one time. This may be a read error: a much more frequent sequence differs by one nucleotide. The CDR3 DNA reads TGCGCCAGCAGCTCTGGCACAGATCCGCAGTATTTT. It encodes CASSSGTDPQYF. This chain joins TRBV5-1 and TRBJ2-3; D gene uncertain. Germline lookup yields CDR1 SGHRS and CDR2 YFSETQ. The length of the CDR3 is 12 residues.

The chain recombines TRBV7-2 with TRBJ2-7, with TRBD2 matching over 9 bases. The CDR3 is 15 residues long. Germline CDR1 and CDR2: SGHTA and FQGNSA. V was clipped by 11 bases and J by 3 bases; unmatched bases: 14. CDR3 bases: TGTGCCTGCGCGGGAGTAGCGGGAGCGGACTACGAGCAGTACTTC. Amino acid sequence: CACAGVAGADYEQYF.

This clonotype showed up many times. The chain uses TRBV5-1 and TRBJ2-3; 7 nucleotides align to TRBD1. Trimming cost V 4 bases and J 3 bases; bases outside gene matches: 8. This CDR3 has 15 amino acids. The germline V gene has CDR1 SGHRS and CDR2 YFSETQ. In DNA, the CDR3 is TGCGCCAGCAGCCAACAAGACAGGGTAACAGATACGCAGTATTTT. It encodes CASSQQDRVTDTQYF.

This clonotype is medium-sized. The chain has TRBV7-3 and TRBJ1-6; D gene uncertain. Trimming removed 3 bases from V and 8 bases from J, with 8 bases in between. The germline gives CDR1 SGHTA, CDR2 FQGTGA. The CDR3 consists of 13 residues. CDR3 sequence: CASSLRVDSPLHF. CDR3 nucleotides: TGTGCCAGCAGCTTGAGGGTCGATTCACCCCTCCACTTT.

Of note for this clonotype: At one boundary the junction diverges from the germline segment, which might be a read error. The chain employs TRBV20-1 and TRBJ2-7; D possibly corresponds to TRBD2 (5 bases). CDR1 and CDR2 from the germline V gene are DFQATT and SNEGSKA (reference sequence). The CDR3 runs to 15 residues. In nucleotides, the CDR3 is TGCGGTGCTAGGGAACCTGGCGGGTACATCTACGAGCAGTACTTC. Translating gives CGAREPGGYIYEQYF.

This clonotype was observed at least ten times. The rearrangement uses TRBV10-3 and TRBJ1-2, with D uncertain. Trimming shortened V by 10 bases and J by 0 bases, and 15 bases separated the two germline ends. This CDR3 spans 14 amino acids. Germline lookup yields CDR1 ENHRY and CDR2 SYGVKD. For the CDR3, the DNA is TGTGCCACCCAACGGGAATCCACTAACTATGGCTACACCTTC. Translated: CATQRESTNYGYTF.

The J gene is TRBJ1-4, the V gene TRBV2; D possibly corresponds to TRBD1 (5 bases). V lost 6 bases, J lost 10 bases, and 12 bases lay in between. Germline loops: CDR1 SNHLY, CDR2 FYNNEI. This CDR3 comprises 12 residues. The CDR3 coding sequence is TGTGCCAGCAGGGTACAGGTTGGAAAACTGTTTTTT. This sequence encodes CASRVQVGKLFF.

This clonotype was detected many times. The rearrangement joins TRBV20-1 to TRBJ1-1, with 11 nucleotides matching TRBD1. Per the germline V gene, CDR1 is DFQATT and CDR2 is SNEGSKA (reference sequence). V dropped 6 bases and J dropped 0; count of bases not matched to a gene: 9. The CDR3 is 16 residues long. CDR3 in DNA: TGCAGTGCCACCGGGACAGGGGGAGAATTGAACACTGAAGCTTTCTTT. This encodes CSATGTGGELNTEAFF.

This clonotype occurred many times. V is TRBV6-5 and J is TRBJ1-1, with D uncertain. CDR1 and CDR2 from the germline V gene are MNHEY and SVGAGI. V lost 6 bases, J lost 5 bases, and 16 bases lay in between. This CDR3 spans 14 amino acids. The CDR3 DNA sequence: TGTGCCAGCAGCCGCATCGGGGTTGGAACTGAAGCTTTCTTT. The encoded protein is CASSRIGVGTEAFF.

This clonotype has a count of ten or more. V gene TRBV3-1 combines with J gene TRBJ1-2; D possibly corresponds to TRBD1 (5 bases). The CDR3 contains 15 residues. V shed 1 base and J shed 3 bases, with 12 bases lying between them. Germline CDR1 is LGHDT and CDR2 is YNNKEL (reference sequence). The CDR3 here is CASSQGSGRDYGYTF. In DNA, the CDR3 is TGTGCCAGCAGCCAAGGATCGGGACGGGACTATGGCTACACCTTC.

There are many counts of this clonotype. The gene calls are TRBV12-3 or TRBV12-4 and TRBJ1-3; D is undetermined. V lost 6 bases and J 5 bases, leaving 11 bases between the germline ends. CDR3 length equals 13 residues. The chain's CDR3 is CASRDRRRNTIYF. The CDR3 DNA follows: TGTGCCAGCAGGGACCGCCGGAGAAACACCATATATTTT.

The chain is built from TRBV12-3 or TRBV12-4 and TRBJ2-3; D is uncertain. V was trimmed by 5 bases and J by 6 bases, leaving 21 bases between them. The CDR3 is 16 amino acids. Here the CDR3 DNA reads TGTGCCAGCAGTGAATTTGACTCTCAGGTCTTGGATACGCAGTATTTT. As protein: CASSEFDSQVLDTQYF.

The genes are TRBV15 and TRBJ2-5; 8 nucleotides match TRBD1. The CDR3 length is 16 residues. The germline CDR1 and CDR2 sequences are LNHNV and YYDKDF (reference sequence). Germline trimming cut 3 bases from V and 5 bases from J; bases unmatched to any gene: 11. This chain's CDR3 is CATSRETGGMIETQYF. As DNA, the CDR3 is TGTGCCACCAGCAGGGAAACAGGGGGAATGATCGAGACCCAGTACTTC.

The chain links TRBV28 to TRBJ2-3; 10 nucleotides agree with TRBD1. Germline V lookup: CDR1 MDHEN, CDR2 SYDVKM. Trimming took 6 bases from V and 2 from J; bases not matched to a gene: 5. CDR3 length: 15 residues. CDR3: CASSLGTGATDTQYF. CDR3 nucleotides: TGTGCCAGCAGCCTAGGGACAGGGGCCACAGATACGCAGTATTTT.

This chain uses TRBV20-1 with TRBJ1-3; D possibly corresponds to TRBD1 (5 bases). From germline, CDR1 is DFQATT and CDR2 SNEGSKA (reference sequence). The CDR3 runs 13 residues. Trimming pared 1 base from V and 2 bases from J, leaving 6 bases between. CDR3 amino acids: CSARAGAGNTIYF. For the CDR3, the DNA is TGCAGTGCTAGAGCGGGGGCTGGAAACACCATATATTTT.